This TCR beta chain was identified during a study of cytomegalovirus exposure and HLA in healthy donors. Study context: There were about 85 million unique TCRs (from HLA-typed donors) in an early data release. Overall study results and limits: Later analysis reportedly placed an Asian-associated ancestry cluster below the roughly 690-donor mean in N-insertions.

CDR1 LNHDA and CDR2 SQIVND come from the germline V gene (reference sequence). Trimming left V 1 base short and J 4 bases short, with 16 bases between. CDR3 size: 16 residues. Vbeta (60) and Jbeta (13) primers were used in the PCR. Assay: immunoSEQ multiplex PCR; the TCRdb copy retains only in-frame clones and omits some. The table records some 70,000 clones, less than 70% of them present only once. This clone came up a few times. What it binds is unknown. This rearrangement joins TRBV19 to TRBJ1-2; D gene ambiguous. The sequence came from a woman in her twenties or thirties in good health and CMV-seronegative. Sequencing input: PBMCs. In DNA form, the CDR3 reads TGTGCCAGTAGTATAGCTGGGAGAGGGATCGGCTATGGCTACACCTTC. Translated, it gives CASSIAGRGIGYGYTF.